These 30 T cell receptor beta chains were all obtained from the same sample, sequenced in a study of cytomegalovirus exposure and HLA in healthy donors. Amplification used 60 Vbeta primers and 13 Jbeta primers. TCRdb's table, derived via immunoSEQ multiplex PCR, lists solely in-frame clones and lacks some. The table includes more than 130,000 clones, over 70% detected once. Sequenced sample: PBMCs. These receptors were obtained from a male donor in good health and CMV-seronegative.

This chain joins TRBV11-3 and TRBJ2-2; possibly TRBD1 for D (5 bases). Germline V gene sequence: CDR1 SGHNT, CDR2 YENEEA. V was shortened by 1 base and J by 3 bases, with 12 bases between the two germline ends. The length of the CDR3 is 16 residues. The CDR3 loop is CASSLGRGRDTGELFF. The CDR3, as DNA: TGTGCCAGCAGCTTAGGTCGTGGCAGGGACACCGGGGAGCTGTTTTTT.

Comment on this clone: One junction end does not reproduce the germline sequence, and a read error may be involved. V usage is TRBV7-9 and J usage is TRBJ2-5; 11 bases map to TRBD2. The germline gives CDR1 SEHNR, CDR2 FQNEAQ (reference sequence). This CDR3 comprises 17 residues. In nucleotides, the CDR3 is TGTTCCAGCAGCATAAAGGGACTAGCGGTACAACAAGAGACCCAGTACTTC. It encodes CSSSIKGLAVQQETQYF.

The chain carries TRBV6-5 and TRBJ1-2, with 9 nucleotides matching TRBD1. With 6 bases clipped from V and 4 bases from J, the junction kept 6 bases outside the gene matches. The germline V gene has CDR1 MNHEY and CDR2 SVGAGI. The CDR3 covers 14 residues. As DNA, the CDR3 is TGTGCCAGCAGCAGGGACAGGGTTAGCTATGGCTACACCTTC. Translating gives CASSRDRVSYGYTF.

The gene calls are TRBV13 and TRBJ1-2, with D maybe TRBD1 (6 bases). V dropped 0 bases and J dropped 4 bases, with 18 bases sitting between them. Germline loops: CDR1 PRHDT, CDR2 FYEKMQ (reference sequence). The CDR3 runs 17 residues. In DNA form, the CDR3 reads TGTGCCAGCAGCTTAGGCCAAATGGGGGCTGGTAGCTATGGCTACACCTTC. Protein sequence: CASSLGQMGAGSYGYTF.

The rearrangement uses TRBV27 and TRBJ1-5; D might be TRBD1 (5 bases). V lost 4 bases and J 4 bases, leaving 20 bases between the germline ends. The CDR3 covers 17 residues. The germline V gene has CDR1 MNHEY and CDR2 SMNVEV (reference sequence). The CDR3 is CASSSISAGGGNQPQHF. The CDR3 bases are TGTGCCAGCAGTTCGATATCGGCGGGGGGAGGGAATCAGCCCCAGCATTTT.

V usage is TRBV30 and J usage is TRBJ2-3; the D gene is possibly TRBD2 (6 bases). This CDR3 region has 15 residues. CDR1 is GTSNPN and CDR2 is SVGIG in the germline V gene (reference sequence). V lost 0 bases and J 2 bases, leaving 12 bases between the germline ends. CDR3 sequence: CAWSVRRGPTDTQYF. The DNA for the CDR3 is TGTGCCTGGAGTGTGAGGAGGGGCCCCACAGATACGCAGTATTTT.

J is TRBJ2-7 and V is TRBV29-1; tentatively, D is TRBD1 (6 bases). The germline CDR1 and CDR2 sequences are SQVTM and ANQGSEA. CDR3 length: 14 amino acids. V was cut by 5 bases and J by 5 bases, with 19 bases left in between. CDR3 sequence reads: CSVPGWAGVHEQYF. CDR3 DNA sequence: TGCAGCGTTCCGGGTTGGGCAGGGGTCCACGAGCAGTACTTC.

This clone was detected once. This sequence joins TRBV6-5 and TRBJ1-2; D is undetermined. The CDR3 contains 14 residues. Trimming took off 0 bases at V and 7 bases at J, with 12 bases between the two ends. Looked up from germline, CDR1 is MNHEY and CDR2 is SVGAGI. The CDR3 sequence is CASSYSRGFGGYTF. CDR3 bases: TGTGCCAGCAGTTACTCGAGAGGATTTGGTGGCTACACCTTC.

There are a few counts of this clone. The genes are TRBV5-1 and TRBJ1-3; TRBD1 agrees at 8 bases. Trimming took 0 bases from V and 4 from J; bases not matched to a gene: 6. Germline V gene data show CDR1 as SGHRS and CDR2 as YFSETQ. The CDR3 runs to 16 residues. For the CDR3, the DNA is TGCGCCAGCAGCTTGGGCACAGGGGGTTCGGGAAACACCATATATTTT. Amino acids: CASSLGTGGSGNTIYF.

The CDR3 is CAISDERTGRTEAFF. Written as DNA, the CDR3 is TGTGCCATCAGTGATGAGAGGACAGGGCGCACTGAAGCTTTCTTT. This chain joins TRBV10-3 and TRBJ1-1; 8 bases map to TRBD1. Looked up from germline, CDR1 is ENHRY and CDR2 is SYGVKD. The V and J ends lost 3 bases and 4 bases, in that order; junction bases with no gene match: 7. This CDR3 is 15 amino acids long.

The chain links TRBV27 to TRBJ1-5, with 9 bases that match TRBD1. The CDR3 has 17 amino acids. V was pared by 5 bases and J by 0 bases, with 8 bases of the junction left unmatched. The germline V gene has CDR1 MNHEY and CDR2 SMNVEV (reference sequence). CDR3 in DNA: TGTGCCAGCAGTCCCGCCGGGACAGGGTATAGCAATCAGCCCCAGCATTTT. This encodes CASSPAGTGYSNQPQHF.

This clone showed up just a few times. CDR3 loop: CAWGQSDQPQHF. In DNA, the CDR3 is TGTGCCTGGGGACAGTCAGATCAGCCCCAGCATTTT. The gene calls are TRBV30 and TRBJ1-5; possibly TRBD1 for D (6 bases). CDR1 GTSNPN and CDR2 SVGIG come from the germline V gene (reference sequence). CDR3 length: 12 amino acids. Trimming stripped 5 bases from V and 5 bases from J, with 10 bases between.

Concerning this clone: The sample has other DNA sequences that encode this CDR3 too. The V call is TRBV4-1, the J call TRBJ1-5; tentative D call: TRBD1 (6 bases). V gave up 1 base and J gave up 7 bases, with 11 bases separating them. CDR1 MGHRA and CDR2 YSYEKL come from the germline V gene. The CDR3 contains 14 residues. CDR3 sequence (DNA): TGCGCCAGCAGCCAAGGAGGCGGGGGCCAGCCCCAGCATTTT. Protein product: CASSQGGGGQPQHF.

The gene calls are TRBV15 and TRBJ1-2, with TRBD1 matching 9 bases. CDR3 length: 15 amino acids. Looked up from germline, CDR1 is LNHNV and CDR2 is YYDKDF (reference sequence). Unmatched junction bases numbered 4, after V lost 3 bases and J lost 2 bases. CDR3 region: CATSRTGGTNYGYTF. The CDR3 DNA reads TGTGCCACCAGCAGGACAGGGGGGACCAACTATGGCTACACCTTC.

V and J are TRBV6-6 and TRBJ2-7; D perhaps matches TRBD1 (6 bases). The CDR3 is made up of 15 amino acids. CDR1 is MNHNY, CDR2 SVGAGI, per germline (reference sequence). Trimming took 5 bases from V and 1 from J, leaving 15 bases between them. CDR3 nucleotides: TGTGCCAGCAGTAACAGACAGGTCGAATCCTACGAGCAGTACTTC. Translated, it gives CASSNRQVESYEQYF.

The chain combines TRBV7-3 with TRBJ2-1; 7 nucleotides agree with TRBD2. V gave up 3 bases and J gave up 2 bases; unmatched junction bases: 4. This CDR3 contains 15 residues. Looked up from germline, CDR1 is SGHTA and CDR2 is FQGTGA. The CDR3 loop is CASSFGLGAYNEQFF. CDR3 DNA sequence: TGTGCCAGCAGCTTTGGACTAGGGGCCTACAATGAGCAGTTCTTC.

The chain is built from TRBV6-1 and TRBJ2-7; 8 positions agree with TRBD1. The V and J ends lost 10 bases and 0 bases, in that order; junction bases with no gene match: 5. Germline-derived CDR1 and CDR2 are MNHNS and SASEGT. The CDR3 length is 13 residues. The CDR3 spells CATRTGLSYEQYF. CDR3 nucleotide sequence: TGTGCCACCAGGACAGGGCTCTCCTACGAGCAGTACTTC.

The chain carries TRBV5-1 and TRBJ2-5; the D is unclear. V shed 0 bases and J shed 9 bases, with 15 bases lying between them. This CDR3 is built from 14 residues. Germline V gene data show CDR1 as SGHRS and CDR2 as YFSETQ. This CDR3 reads CASSLGRVSTSQYF. CDR3 coding DNA: TGCGCCAGCAGCTTGGGACGGGTTTCGACTTCCCAGTACTTC.

The chain uses TRBV7-8 and TRBJ2-7, with 8 nucleotides matching TRBD1. The CDR3 extends over 16 amino acids. Germline V gene lookup returns CDR1 SGHVS and CDR2 FQNEAQ. V lost 5 bases and J lost 5; bases outside the gene matches: 14. CDR3 in DNA: TGTGCCAGCAGCGCCTGGGGGGCGACAGGGGTTGACGAGCAGTACTTC. It is translated as CASSAWGATGVDEQYF.

This chain uses TRBV27 with TRBJ1-2, with D tentatively TRBD1 (5 bases). Germline CDR1 is MNHEY and CDR2 is SMNVEV (reference sequence). V gave up 3 bases and J gave up 8 bases, with 10 bases separating them. The CDR3 contains 12 residues. The CDR3 is CASSLAGRGYTF. The DNA of the CDR3 is TGTGCCAGCAGTTTGGCAGGGCGAGGCTACACCTTC.

V is TRBV13 and J is TRBJ1-1, with D perhaps TRBD1 (6 bases). V shed 8 bases and J shed 0 bases, with 10 bases lying between them. The CDR3 has 13 residues. Germline loops: CDR1 PRHDT, CDR2 FYEKMQ (reference sequence). This CDR3 is CASATGMNTEAFF. CDR3 sequence (DNA): TGTGCCAGCGCAACAGGGATGAACACTGAAGCTTTCTTT.

The chain combines TRBV7-9 with TRBJ1-1; 8 nucleotides agree with TRBD1. This CDR3 has 14 residues. Trimming at V came to 4 bases and at J to 5 bases, leaving 6 bases not matched to a gene. Looked up from germline, CDR1 is SEHNR and CDR2 is FQNEAQ (reference sequence). CDR3 loop: CASSSLRQGTEAFF. The CDR3, as DNA: TGTGCCAGCAGCTCCCTCCGACAGGGGACTGAAGCTTTCTTT. Full variable domain (rest looked up from reference TRBV7-9 and TRBJ1-1): DTGVSQNPRHKITKRGQNVTFRCDPISEHNRLYWYRQTLGQGPEFLTYFQNEAQLEKSRLLSDRFSAERPKGSFSTLEIQRTEQGDSAMYLCASSSLRQGTEAFFGQGTRLTVV.

The rearrangement links TRBV6-4 to TRBJ1-3; a weak D match, TRBD1 (5 bases). Germline assignment: CDR1 MRHNA and CDR2 SNTAGT. The CDR3 covers 15 residues. Trimming left V 5 bases short and J 2 bases short, with 13 bases between. The CDR3 sequence is CASSSNVGAGNTIYF. CDR3 bases: TGTGCCAGCAGTTCGAATGTAGGGGCTGGAAACACCATATATTTT.

This clone appeared a few times. The CDR3 loop reads CASSAGESLNTEAFF. Here the CDR3 DNA reads TGTGCCAGCAGCGCCGGGGAGAGCTTGAACACTGAAGCTTTCTTT. The chain employs TRBV9 and TRBJ1-1; D remains unclear. CDR3 length: 15 residues. From germline, CDR1 is SGDLS and CDR2 YYNGEE. V dropped 3 bases and J dropped 0 bases, with 12 bases sitting between them.

The V and J genes are TRBV5-1 and TRBJ2-2; 10 bases agree with TRBD2. The CDR3 sequence is 16 residues long. CDR1 is SGHRS, CDR2 YFSETQ, per germline. V shed 4 bases, J shed 1 base, and the junction held 4 bases outside the gene matches. Written as DNA, the CDR3 is TGCGCCAGCAGCCCTTTAGCGGGAGGGAACACCGGGGAGCTGTTTTTT. Translating gives CASSPLAGGNTGELFF.

This clone has just one count. CDR3 amino acids: CAISANSLNYGYTF. The CDR3, as DNA: TGTGCCATCAGTGCTAACAGTTTAAACTATGGCTACACCTTC. The rearrangement joins TRBV10-3 to TRBJ1-2, with D unresolved. The germline V gene encodes CDR1 ENHRY and CDR2 SYGVKD. CDR3 length equals 14 residues. Trimming removed 4 bases from V and 2 bases from J, with 11 bases in between.

The chain carries TRBV7-9 and TRBJ1-2; perhaps TRBD1 as D (6 bases). CDR1 and CDR2 (germline): SEHNR, FQNEAQ (reference sequence). CDR3 length equals 13 residues. V was clipped by 1 base and J by 8 bases, with 11 bases between them. CDR3 in DNA: TGTGCCAGCAGCTTAGATCAGGGGCGCGGCTACACCTTC. Its protein product is CASSLDQGRGYTF.

The chain carries TRBV5-1 and TRBJ1-2, with 11 bases fitting TRBD1. This CDR3 spans 18 amino acids. The germline CDR1 and CDR2 sequences are SGHRS and YFSETQ. Trimming cost V 4 bases and J 4 bases; bases outside gene matches: 15. The CDR3 DNA reads TGCGCCAGCAGCACCGGACAGGGGGCACCTCCCCGCACCTATGGCTACACCTTC. Amino acid sequence: CASSTGQGAPPRTYGYTF.

V and J are TRBV7-6 and TRBJ2-1; the match to TRBD2 covers 8 bases. The CDR3 spans 14 residues. Germline V gives CDR1 SGHVS, CDR2 FNYEAQ. Trimming cost V 4 bases and J 4 bases; bases outside gene matches: 3. The CDR3 loop is CASSSLAGYNEQFF. CDR3 sequence (DNA): TGTGCCAGCAGCTCCTTAGCGGGATACAATGAGCAGTTCTTC.

The V call is TRBV5-5, the J call TRBJ1-2, with D possibly TRBD1 on 6 matching bases. The V end lost 4 bases, the J end lost 2 bases, and 18 bases lay between the germline ends. The germline V gene has CDR1 SGHKS and CDR2 YYEKEE (reference sequence). The CDR3 is 16 amino acids. CDR3 residues: CASSTGTTAPNYGYTF. CDR3 in DNA: TGTGCCAGCAGCACCGGGACAACCGCACCCAACTATGGCTACACCTTC.